This T cell receptor (beta chain) was sequenced during a study of identical twins. As concerns this clonotype: What it binds is not known.

V shed 4 bases, J shed 3 bases, and the junction held 7 bases outside the gene matches. The CDR3 contains 14 residues. The germline V gene encodes CDR1 SGDLS and CDR2 YYNGEE. Template switching added a universal primer site; cDNA carried unique molecular identifiers. TCRdb ran MiXCR on the 5' RACE reads and lists one entry per CDR3 protein. The data show about 720,000 distinct CDR3 sequences, approximately 9% seen once. Every sampled donor was Caucasian and healthy. The study's findings and limits: Because invariant MAIT and iNKT cells could be present, zero-insertion analyses could be partly confounded.

These data were also filed under a second study, of yellow fever vaccine responses in identical twins.

The TCR sequence derives from a woman between 18 and 29 years old in good health. The V gene is TRBV9, the J gene TRBJ2-7, with 7 positions matching TRBD2. Sequencing used PBMCs. This chain's CDR3 is CASSTDQRGYEQYF. The CDR3 DNA follows: TGTGCCAGCAGCACCGACCAGCGGGGCTACGAGCAGTACTTC.